This record concerns one T cell receptor (beta chain) sequence. These data are taken from a study of T and B cells in COVID-19 patients. Looking at the study overall: In the active-infection cohort, about 90% of the roughly 20 patients had comorbidities linked to unfavorable COVID-19 outcome.

Blood genomic DNA input for TRB amplification was roughly 230-550 ng. TRB rearrangements were amplified by multiplex PCR with BIOMED2 TRB-A/B primers. TCRdb re-derived calls from the multiplex PCR reads in MiXCR, one entry per CDR3 protein. The repertoire holds around 15,000 distinct CDR3 sequences, with roughly 27% as singletons. V lost 5 bases to trimming and J lost 4 bases, with 12 bases between them. CDR1 and CDR2 (germline): SGHRS, YFSETQ. The CDR3 runs to 13 residues. The material sequenced was blood. The TCR comes from a human donor who had recovered from COVID-19. This sequence joins TRBV5-1 and TRBJ1-1; the D gene is possibly TRBD1 (5 bases). CDR3 DNA: TGCGCCAGCAGATCCGTCGGGGGCACTGAAGCTTTCTTT. Amino acid sequence: CASRSVGGTEAFF. Based on the CDR3 plus reference TRBV5-1 and TRBJ1-1, the full variable domain is KAGVTQTPRYLIKTRGQQVTLSCSPISGHRSVSWYQQTPGQGLQFLFEYFSETQRNKGNFPGRFSGRQFSNSRSEMNVSTLELGDSALYLCASRSVGGTEAFFGQGTRLTVV.